A selection of T cell receptor beta chains follows, all from one sample in a study of T-cell memory formation after mild COVID-19. One entry per CDR3 protein results from TCRdb running MiXCR on the 5' RACE reads. The sample contains some 82,000 distinct CDR3 sequences, around 13% of which appear only once. Source material: PBMCs or a T cell subset sorted from them (not recorded which). These TCRs come from a man younger than 30 who had mild COVID-19 (a few samples of this study predate the infection). Cell type and time point are not known. Both conserved end residues are part of each CDR3. A D gene is named only where the DNA matches it firmly. Clone size is not always given. Where it is, it says once, few, many or a class for expanded clones.

d_gene: TRBD1
v_gene: TRBV11-2
j_gene: TRBJ1-1
abundance: .
CDR3aa: CASGRTGSEAFF
CDR3nt: TGTGCCAGCGGACGGACAGGGTCTGAAGCTTTCTTT

d_gene: .
v_gene: TRBV20-1
j_gene: TRBJ1-6
abundance: .
CDR3aa: CSAGDELSPLHF
CDR3nt: TGCAGTGCCGGGGATGAGCTTTCACCCCTCCACTTT

d_gene: .
v_gene: TRBV11-2
j_gene: TRBJ2-5
abundance: few
CDR3aa: CASSLYGNLFQETQYF
CDR3nt: TGTGCCAGCAGCTTATACGGCAATCTATTCCAAGAGACCCAGTACTTC

d_gene: TRBD1
v_gene: TRBV12-3/TRBV12-4
j_gene: TRBJ1-2
abundance: .
CDR3aa: CDSSPGQPGRYTF
CDR3nt: TGTGACAGCAGTCCGGGACAGCCCGGTCGCTACACCTTC

d_gene: .
v_gene: TRBV5-1
j_gene: TRBJ1-2
abundance: .
CDR3aa: CASSNLETTTNYGYTF
CDR3nt: TGCGCCAGCAGCAACCTCGAGACGACCACTAACTATGGCTACACCTTC

d_gene: .
v_gene: TRBV3-1
j_gene: TRBJ2-5
abundance: .
CDR3aa: CASSHSGEEGETQYF
CDR3nt: TGTGCCAGCAGCCATTCAGGGGAGGAGGGAGAGACCCAGTACTTC

d_gene: .
v_gene: TRBV7-3
j_gene: TRBJ1-1
abundance: few
CDR3aa: CASSLFLNTEAFF
CDR3nt: TGTGCCAGCAGCTTATTCCTGAACACTGAAGCTTTCTTT

d_gene: .
v_gene: TRBV20-1
j_gene: TRBJ2-2
abundance: few
CDR3aa: CSARSAATNTGELFF
CDR3nt: TGCAGTGCTAGAAGTGCAGCTACGAACACCGGGGAGCTGTTTTTT

d_gene: .
v_gene: TRBV12-3/TRBV12-4
j_gene: TRBJ2-3
abundance: .
CDR3aa: CASSLGVADTSTDTQYF
CDR3nt: TGTGCCAGCAGTTTAGGGGTAGCGGATACTAGCACAGATACGCAGTATTTT

d_gene: TRBD1
v_gene: TRBV6-2/TRBV6-3
j_gene: TRBJ2-4
abundance: few
CDR3aa: CASSGPRTGQLGEYF
CDR3nt: TGTGCCAGCAGCGGTCCCCGGACAGGGCAGCTAGGGGAGTACTTC

d_gene: .
v_gene: TRBV5-1
j_gene: TRBJ1-1
abundance: few
CDR3aa: CASSPRDAGNTEAFF
CDR3nt: TGCGCCAGCAGCCCGCGGGACGCAGGGAACACTGAAGCTTTCTTT

d_gene: .
v_gene: TRBV19
j_gene: TRBJ1-1
abundance: few
CDR3aa: CASSIFQSAEAFF
CDR3nt: TGTGCCAGTAGTATTTTCCAATCCGCTGAAGCTTTCTTT

d_gene: .
v_gene: TRBV20-1
j_gene: TRBJ2-3
abundance: .
CDR3aa: CSATDDDKPETDTQYF
CDR3nt: TGCAGTGCAACCGACGACGACAAGCCAGAGACAGATACGCAGTATTTT

d_gene: .
v_gene: TRBV7-2
j_gene: TRBJ2-7
abundance: few
CDR3aa: CASSLAGAWMNEQYF
CDR3nt: TGTGCCAGCAGCTTAGCGGGGGCCTGGATGAACGAGCAGTACTTC